This entry features one T cell receptor beta chain sequence. The data were obtained in a study of OX40 agonist ivuxolimab in advanced cancers. Study-wide background: It was ivuxolimab, an agonistic anti-OX40 (CD134) antibody, that patients were treated with. Hepatocellular carcinoma, melanoma, renal cell or head and neck cancer occurred in dose-escalation patients. Under the entry rules, prior anti-PD-1, anti-PD-L1 or anti-CTLA-4 therapy was allowed, and about 38% had some.

Prior autoimmune disease or systemic immunosuppression barred patients. Generated by immunoSEQ multiplex PCR, the TCRdb table keeps only in-frame clones and is missing some. Of 60,000 or so clones in the sample, almost 95% were seen once. Sequenced here: CD4+ or CD8+ T cells sorted from blood, sampled in a trial of the OX40 agonist ivuxolimab. This clonotype originated in an adult with an advanced solid tumor such as melanoma, head and neck, liver or kidney cancer.

CDR3 sequence: CSDRLAGGTGELFF. CDR3 nucleotide sequence: TGCAGCGACAGACTAGCGGGGGGAACCGGGGAGCTGTTTTTT. The rearrangement uses TRBV29-1 and TRBJ2-2, with 13 positions matching TRBD2. The junction had 4 bases not matched to a gene; V was cut back by 7 bases and J by 5 bases. This CDR3 is built from 14 residues. Germline V gives CDR1 SQVTM, CDR2 ANQGSEA.